Listed below are T cell receptor beta chains from one sample, sequenced in a study of T cells in Graves' hyperthyroidism and ophthalmopathy. MiXCR, run by TCRdb on the multiplex PCR reads, gives a single entry per CDR3 protein. The sample has under 250,000 distinct CDR3 sequences, 17% seen once. Sequenced input: blood. These TCRs come from a man aged 50 to 60 with Graves' hyperthyroidism. Both conserved end residues are part of each CDR3. D genes are given only for firm matches. A clone size is listed for some rows: how often the clone was seen (once, few, many), or a class if it is expanded.

D gene: -
J gene: TRBJ1-4
clone size: many
V gene: TRBV6-1
CDR3 DNA: TGTGCCAGCATTCAGTCCGAGGATGAGGATGAAAAACTGTTTTTT
CDR3 protein: CASIQSEDEDEKLFF

D gene: TRBD2
J gene: TRBJ2-7
clone size: many
V gene: TRBV3-1
CDR3 DNA: TGTGCCAGCAGCCAAGGACTAGCAGGAGGGGAGCAGTACTTC
CDR3 protein: CASSQGLAGGEQYF

D gene: -
J gene: TRBJ2-1
clone size: many
V gene: TRBV3-1
CDR3 DNA: TGTGCCAGCACCCCCAGGACCGACAATGAGCAGTTCTTC
CDR3 protein: CASTPRTDNEQFF

D gene: TRBD2
J gene: TRBJ2-1
clone size: few
V gene: TRBV7-2
CDR3 DNA: TGTGCCAGCAGCAATGGGGGGGGACTAGCTTCTGAGCAGTTCTTC
CDR3 protein: CASSNGGGLASEQFF

D gene: -
J gene: TRBJ1-5
clone size: many
V gene: TRBV2
CDR3 DNA: TGTGCCAGCACCTTCGTGGGAGGCAATCAGCCCCAGCATTTT
CDR3 protein: CASTFVGGNQPQHF

D gene: TRBD2
J gene: TRBJ2-2
clone size: many
V gene: TRBV11-2
CDR3 DNA: TGTGCCAGCAGCCCCGAGGGGGGACTAGCTATATCCGGGGAGCTGTTTTTT
CDR3 protein: CASSPEGGLAISGELFF

D gene: -
J gene: TRBJ2-7
clone size: many
V gene: TRBV18
CDR3 DNA: TGTGCCAGCTCACCCCTGGCAGGCATCGAGCAGTACTTC
CDR3 protein: CASSPLAGIEQYF

D gene: -
J gene: TRBJ1-5
clone size: many
V gene: TRBV28
CDR3 DNA: TGTGCCAGCACCGCGAGGGGGATAGGTGGCAATCAGCCCCAGCATTTT
CDR3 protein: CASTARGIGGNQPQHF

D gene: TRBD2
J gene: TRBJ2-1
clone size: -
V gene: TRBV28
CDR3 DNA: TGTGCCAGCAGTTTGGAGGAGGGACTAGCGGGATTTTTAAAGGGCTCCTACAATGAGCAGTTCTTC
CDR3 protein: CASSLEEGLAGFLKGSYNEQFF

D gene: -
J gene: TRBJ1-3
clone size: -
V gene: TRBV4-1
CDR3 DNA: TGCGCCAGCAGCCAAGAAGGAAACACCATATATTTT
CDR3 protein: CASSQEGNTIYF

D gene: -
J gene: TRBJ1-1
clone size: few
V gene: TRBV12-5
CDR3 DNA: TGTGCTAGTGGTGAGCAGGGGTGGACTGAAGCTTTCTTT
CDR3 protein: CASGEQGWTEAFF

D gene: -
J gene: TRBJ2-4
clone size: once
V gene: TRBV20-1
CDR3 DNA: TGCAGTGCCGGCGGAGGAGCCAAAAACATTCAGTACTTC
CDR3 protein: CSAGGGAKNIQYF

D gene: TRBD2
J gene: TRBJ2-7
clone size: -
V gene: TRBV20-1
CDR3 DNA: TGCAGTGCTAGAGATCAGGCGACTAGCGACTACGAGCAGTACTTC
CDR3 protein: CSARDQATSDYEQYF

D gene: TRBD1
J gene: TRBJ1-2
clone size: many
V gene: TRBV18
CDR3 DNA: TGTGCCAGCTCACCACGGGACAGGGGGGTGCTTGGCTACACCTTC
CDR3 protein: CASSPRDRGVLGYTF

D gene: TRBD1
J gene: TRBJ1-5
clone size: -
V gene: TRBV2
CDR3 DNA: TGTGCCAGCAGAGTATTAGGGACAGGGAAGAGTCCCCAGCATTTT
CDR3 protein: CASRVLGTGKSPQHF

D gene: -
J gene: TRBJ1-1
clone size: many
V gene: TRBV2
CDR3 DNA: TGTGCCAGCAGTACACAGGGAATGAACACTGAAGCTTTCTTT
CDR3 protein: CASSTQGMNTEAFF

D gene: TRBD1
J gene: TRBJ1-4
clone size: few
V gene: TRBV28
CDR3 DNA: TGTGCCAGCCTGACATCGGGACAGGGGGCCGGAGAAAAACTGTTTTTT
CDR3 protein: CASLTSGQGAGEKLFF